Here is one T cell receptor (beta chain) with its context. Looked up from germline, CDR1 is SQVTM and CDR2 is ANQGSEA. The trim removed 4 bases at V and 6 bases at J, leaving 7 bases unmatched. The CDR3 runs 14 residues. These data come from a study of blood T cell repertoires in COVID-19. Looking at the study overall: The cDNA or gDNA used as material had been derived from T cells, B-cell-depleted T cells, or PBMCs.

Repertoires were generated with immunoSEQ multiplex PCR, while TCRdb's copy carries only in-frame clones and drops some. The sample consists of 150,000 to 200,000 clones, around 90% of them appearing once. Sequencing input: peripheral blood. This sequence joins TRBV29-1 and TRBJ1-4; TRBD1 matches at 8 bases. This sequence was found in a man aged 45-65 years with acute or convalescent COVID-19. The CDR3 is CSVVQGATDEKLFF. CDR3 bases: TGCAGCGTTGTCCAGGGGGCGACGGATGAAAAACTGTTTTTT.